This TCR beta chain was captured in a study of cytomegalovirus exposure and HLA in healthy donors. Study in general: Earlier, 95 million to 140 million unique TCR beta sequences were recovered from about 200 million T cells by an analysis.

The PCR ran on 60 Vbeta and 13 Jbeta primers. The data were produced by immunoSEQ multiplex PCR, yet TCRdb's version contains in-frame clones alone and is incomplete. Of over 85,000 clones in the sample, around 81% are singletons; the top ten hold about 5.5%. Study findings and constraints: Apparent HLA restriction characterized most CMV-associated TCR beta chains in a later analysis. In an earlier analysis, in some 540 donors, most V segments appeared productive either ~87% or ~30% of the time.

The germline V gene encodes CDR1 SEHNR and CDR2 FQNEAQ (reference sequence). The CDR3 is 16 residues long. To note about this clone: Its specificity is not known. One junction end does not reproduce the germline sequence, and a read error may be involved.

The sequence was collected from a man aged 35-49 years in good health and CMV-seropositive. The sequenced sample was PBMCs. This chain connects TRBV7-9 to TRBJ2-3; 7 nucleotides match TRBD1. In nucleotides, the CDR3 is TGTTCCAGCGATTCACCCCTAGACAGGGGCACAGATACGCAGTATTTT. As protein: CSSDSPLDRGTDTQYF.